This TCR beta chain comes out of a study of cytomegalovirus exposure and HLA in healthy donors. Study-level results: For most subjects, TCR beta sequences were reported to predict HLA-A and HLA-B alleles with accuracy.

The CDR3 contains 15 residues. Germline CDR1 is SNHLY and CDR2 is FYNNEI. V shed 6 bases and J 6 bases; nucleotides not matched to a gene: 10. Comment on this clone: What it binds is unknown.

The PCR contained 60 Vbeta and 13 Jbeta primers. Sequencing was performed with immunoSEQ multiplex PCR; in TCRdb, only in-frame clones are kept and a portion is missing. The sample holds tens of thousands of clones, more than 70% seen once. The sample comprised PBMCs. The TCR comes from a woman between 35 and 50 years old in good health and CMV-seronegative. This chain uses TRBV2 with TRBJ1-2; TRBD1 agrees at 10 bases. In DNA, the CDR3 is TGTGCCAGCAGCAAAACGACAGGGGGCGCGAATGGCTACACCTTC. This encodes CASSKTTGGANGYTF.